This T cell receptor beta chain was documented in a study of T-cell memory formation after mild COVID-19. Study-level background: Largely donor-specific TCR clusters were found.

The 5'RACE method, run with constant-segment primers, produced TCR alpha and TCR beta cDNA libraries (carrying sample barcodes and UMIs). TCRdb reprocessed the 5' RACE reads via MiXCR and lists one record per CDR3 protein. The repertoire holds about 360,000 distinct CDR3 sequences, approximately 15% seen once, with about 22% in the top ten. In the case of this clonotype: The antigen is unknown.

Study results and limitations: CD4/CD8 balance held among clones contracting day 15 to 85, and later expanders leaned CD4+. Researchers report contracting CD4+ clones mostly in CM and EM, with CD8+ clones in EMRA.

CDR1 and CDR2 (germline): LGHDT, YNNKEL (reference sequence). The CDR3 length is 15 residues. V gave up 5 bases and J gave up 7 bases; unmatched junction bases: 13. The clonotype was recovered from a young man who had mild COVID-19 (a few samples of this study predate the infection). Cell type and time point are not known. Sequenced: PBMCs or a T cell subset sorted from them (not recorded which). The rearrangement links TRBV3-1 to TRBJ1-2, with 7 positions matching TRBD1. CDR3 loop: CASSNWDRAVTGYTF. CDR3 coding DNA: TGTGCCAGCAGCAATTGGGACAGAGCGGTAACTGGCTACACCTTC.